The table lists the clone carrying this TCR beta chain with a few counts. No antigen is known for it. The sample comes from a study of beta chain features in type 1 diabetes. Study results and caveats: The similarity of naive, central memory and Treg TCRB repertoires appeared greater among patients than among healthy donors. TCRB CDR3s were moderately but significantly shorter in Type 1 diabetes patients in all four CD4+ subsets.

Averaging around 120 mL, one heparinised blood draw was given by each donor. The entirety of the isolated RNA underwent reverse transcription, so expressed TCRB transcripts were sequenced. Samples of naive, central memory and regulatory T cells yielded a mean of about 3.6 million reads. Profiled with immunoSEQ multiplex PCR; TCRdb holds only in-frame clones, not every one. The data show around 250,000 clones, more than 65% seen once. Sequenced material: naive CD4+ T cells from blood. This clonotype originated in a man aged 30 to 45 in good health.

This CDR3 is CSAAGTGTNIQYF. The CDR3, as DNA: TGCAGCGCAGCCGGGACAGGGACAAACATTCAGTACTTC. The chain employs TRBV29-1 and TRBJ2-4; TRBD1 agrees at 9 bases. CDR3 size: 13 residues. The V gene's germline CDR1 is SQVTM and CDR2 ANQGSEA. The V gene end was trimmed by 7 bases and the J gene end by 6 bases; junction bases not matched to a gene: 7.